Shown below are 20 T cell receptor beta chains from a single sample sequenced in a study of identifying expanded T cells in peripheral blood. Only in-frame clones appear in the TCRdb table, and some are missing; sequencing was by immunoSEQ multiplex PCR. The sample records around 63,000 clones, 70% to 90% being singletons. The sequenced sample consisted of blood. The receptors shown here come from a person aged 18-70 years in good health.

The chain recombines TRBV7-3 with TRBJ2-5; unclear D gene. V gave up 5 bases and J gave up 2 bases, with 9 bases separating them. This CDR3 spans 13 amino acids. Germline loops: CDR1 SGHTA, CDR2 FQGTGA. The chain's CDR3 is CASSLGPQETQYF. The CDR3 nucleotides are TGTGCCAGCAGCCTAGGCCCGCAAGAGACCCAGTACTTC.

The chain has TRBV28 and TRBJ2-7; 8 bases fit TRBD1. CDR3 length: 14 residues. Germline-derived CDR1 and CDR2 are MDHEN and SYDVKM. Unmatched junction bases numbered 9, after V lost 5 bases and J lost 6 bases. The CDR3 bases are TGTGCCAGCAGTCCAGGGGGCGCTTCCCGCGAGCAGTACTTC. Its protein is CASSPGGASREQYF.

The J gene is TRBJ2-7, the V gene TRBV5-1; a possible D gene is TRBD2 (7 bases). V was cut by 0 bases and J by 3 bases, with 13 bases left in between. From germline, CDR1 is SGHRS and CDR2 YFSETQ. The CDR3 totals 15 residues. In DNA, the CDR3 is TGCGCCAGCAGCTTGGGGCCAGGGGAGGGCTACGAGCAGTACTTC. Its protein product is CASSLGPGEGYEQYF.

This chain uses TRBV4-3 with TRBJ2-7; D possibly uses TRBD1 or TRBD2 (6 bases each). The CDR3 has 15 amino acids. Germline CDR1 reads LGHNA; CDR2 reads YSLEER. Deletions cut 2 bases from V and 1 base from J, with 12 bases between. This CDR3 reads CASSQYREASYEQYF. The DNA of the CDR3 is TGCGCCAGCAGCCAATACAGGGAGGCGTCCTACGAGCAGTACTTC.

V gene TRBV10-3 combines with J gene TRBJ2-3, with D possibly TRBD1 on 6 matching bases. Trimming removed 4 bases from V and 0 bases from J, with 14 bases in between. Germline V gives CDR1 ENHRY, CDR2 SYGVKD. This CDR3 region has 16 residues. CDR3 loop: CAISVEKTGSTDTQYF. The CDR3 bases are TGTGCCATCAGTGTTGAAAAAACAGGGAGCACAGATACGCAGTATTTT.

The J gene is TRBJ2-5, the V gene TRBV7-7; 10 bases are shared with TRBD1. V gave up 2 bases and J gave up 4 bases; unmatched junction bases: 1. The CDR3 length is 14 residues. Germline V gene data show CDR1 as SSHAT and CDR2 as FNYEAQ (reference sequence). CDR3 sequence: CASSLRTGGETQYF. In DNA, the CDR3 is TGTGCCAGCAGCTTAAGGACAGGGGGAGAGACCCAGTACTTC.

The rearrangement uses TRBV7-9 and TRBJ1-1; no reliable D call. Germline lookup yields CDR1 SEHNR and CDR2 FQNEAQ (reference sequence). The germline V and J ends were trimmed by 5 bases and 3 bases, with 16 bases remaining between them. The CDR3 is made up of 15 amino acids. Written as DNA, the CDR3 is TGTGCCAGCAGCCGCCTTTCGGGAGGGCACACTGAAGCTTTCTTT. Amino acid sequence: CASSRLSGGHTEAFF.

The gene calls are TRBV2 and TRBJ2-5; 12 nucleotides align to TRBD2. The length of the CDR3 is 14 residues. The V gene end was trimmed by 6 bases and the J gene end by 5 bases; junction bases not matched to a gene: 4. CDR1 is SNHLY and CDR2 is FYNNEI in the germline V gene. The CDR3 region is CASSAGTSGETQYF. The CDR3 DNA is TGTGCCAGCAGCGCCGGGACTAGCGGGGAGACCCAGTACTTC.

V gene TRBV6-1 combines with J gene TRBJ1-2; 7 bases map to TRBD1. CDR1 is MNHNS, CDR2 SASEGT, per germline. This CDR3 is 13 amino acids long. V lost 6 bases, J lost 6 bases, and 7 bases stayed unmatched. This CDR3 reads CASRSDRANGYTF. The CDR3 DNA reads as TGTGCCAGCAGATCAGACAGGGCGAATGGCTACACCTTC.

This clone has a handful of counts. CDR3 protein: CASSVSHGPGNTIYF. DNA of the CDR3: TGTGCCAGCAGCGTAAGCCACGGGCCTGGAAACACCATATATTTT. The chain uses TRBV9 and TRBJ1-3; D is ambiguous. Looked up from germline, CDR1 is SGDLS and CDR2 is YYNGEE. The CDR3 sequence is 15 residues long. Trimming stripped 1 base from V and 2 bases from J, with 10 bases between.

The chain has TRBV4-1 and TRBJ1-1; weak D call: TRBD1 (5 bases). Trimming stripped 0 bases from V and 4 bases from J, with 12 bases between. There are 15 residues in the CDR3. Germline CDR1 is MGHRA and CDR2 is YSYEKL. The CDR3 nucleotides are TGCGCCAGCAGCCAAGACAGGGCTTTGGGCACTGAAGCTTTCTTT. Encoded protein: CASSQDRALGTEAFF.

V is TRBV6-4 and J is TRBJ2-2; weak D call: TRBD2 (7 bases). From germline, CDR1 is MRHNA and CDR2 SNTAGT. Trimming removed 6 bases from V and 2 bases from J, with 13 bases in between. This CDR3 comprises 15 residues. CDR3 coding DNA: TGTGCCAGCAGAGCGGGACAAGAAAACACCGGGGAGCTGTTTTTT. It specifies CASRAGQENTGELFF.

This clone was seen just once. The V gene is TRBV5-1, the J gene TRBJ2-7, with TRBD2 matching over 9 bases. The germline V gene has CDR1 SGHRS and CDR2 YFSETQ. The CDR3 covers 14 residues. J was trimmed by 2 bases and V by 2 bases; bases with no gene match: 2. CDR3 in DNA: TGCGCCAGCAGCTTTATAGCGGGAGCCTACGAGCAGTACTTC. It codes for CASSFIAGAYEQYF.

The genes are TRBV7-3 and TRBJ2-3; D may match TRBD1 or TRBD2 (6 bases each). Trimming removed 5 bases at V and 6 bases at J, with 21 bases between. The CDR3 spans 16 residues. Germline values: CDR1 SGHTA, CDR2 FQGTGA. The CDR3 region has the DNA TGTGCCAGCAGCCGCGGGACAACCCGGGTCGGGGATACGCAGTATTTT. Its protein product is CASSRGTTRVGDTQYF.

This clone was picked up one time. The chain carries TRBV28 and TRBJ2-7; the D is unclear. The CDR3 contains 12 residues. Trimming left V 4 bases short and J 7 bases short, with 11 bases between. CDR1 is MDHEN and CDR2 is SYDVKM in the germline V gene. The CDR3 loop reads CASSSLMREQYF. The CDR3, as DNA: TGTGCCAGCAGTTCACTCATGAGGGAGCAGTACTTC.

V is TRBV6-1 and J is TRBJ2-7; 10 bases map to TRBD2. This CDR3 is 15 amino acids long. The junction had 6 bases not matched to a gene; V was cut back by 1 base and J by 6 bases. Germline loops: CDR1 MNHNS, CDR2 SASEGT. The CDR3 DNA is TGTGCCAGCAGTGAAGATCCTAGCGGGAGTGGCGAGCAGTACTTC. Translation gives CASSEDPSGSGEQYF.

The sample holds one count of this clone. V is TRBV29-1 and J is TRBJ1-2; TRBD1 matches at 10 bases. Germline CDR1 is SQVTM and CDR2 is ANQGSEA. V lost 5 bases and J lost 8; bases outside the gene matches: 14. The CDR3 has 15 amino acids. For the CDR3, the DNA is TGCAGCGTTAACCTGGACCGACAGGGGGCGCAGGGCTACACCTTC. Its protein product is CSVNLDRQGAQGYTF.

This chain uses TRBV18 with TRBJ1-5; D possibly corresponds to TRBD1 (5 bases). Trimming removed 1 base at V and 6 bases at J, with 16 bases between. The CDR3 runs to 16 residues. Germline lookup yields CDR1 KGHSH and CDR2 LQKENI. The CDR3 bases are TGTGCCAGCTCACCACAGTCCTGGGGGGGTAGTCAGCCCCAGCATTTT. This translates into CASSPQSWGGSQPQHF.

V gene TRBV10-3 combines with J gene TRBJ2-5, with unresolved D. This CDR3 is built from 12 residues. Germline CDR1 is ENHRY and CDR2 is SYGVKD. V lost 3 bases to trimming and J lost 0 bases, with 2 bases between them. CDR3: CAISDNQETQYF. The DNA of the CDR3 is TGTGCCATCAGTGACAACCAAGAGACCCAGTACTTC.

The CDR3 DNA sequence: TGTGCCAGCAGCCTAGCGGGAGACATTTGGGATGAGCAGTTCTTC. As protein: CASSLAGDIWDEQFF. This chain uses TRBV6-6 with TRBJ2-1; 10 nucleotides align to TRBD2. Germline-derived CDR1 and CDR2 are MNHNY and SVGAGI (reference sequence). The CDR3 is 15 amino acids. Trimming took 6 bases from V and 8 from J; bases not matched to a gene: 10.